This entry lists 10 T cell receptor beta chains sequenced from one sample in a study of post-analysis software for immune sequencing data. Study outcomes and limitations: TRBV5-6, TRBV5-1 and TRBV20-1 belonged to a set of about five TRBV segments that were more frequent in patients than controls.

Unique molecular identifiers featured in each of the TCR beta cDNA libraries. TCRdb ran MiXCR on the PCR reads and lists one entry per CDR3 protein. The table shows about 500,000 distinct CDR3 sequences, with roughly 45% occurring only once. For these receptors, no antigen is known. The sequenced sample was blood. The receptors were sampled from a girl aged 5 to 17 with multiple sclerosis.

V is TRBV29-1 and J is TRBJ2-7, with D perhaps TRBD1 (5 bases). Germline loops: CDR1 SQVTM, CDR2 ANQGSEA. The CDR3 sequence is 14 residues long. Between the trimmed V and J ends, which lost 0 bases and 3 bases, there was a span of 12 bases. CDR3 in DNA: TGCAGCGTTGAAGATCCTGGCAGGGACTACGAGCAGTACTTC. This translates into CSVEDPGRDYEQYF.

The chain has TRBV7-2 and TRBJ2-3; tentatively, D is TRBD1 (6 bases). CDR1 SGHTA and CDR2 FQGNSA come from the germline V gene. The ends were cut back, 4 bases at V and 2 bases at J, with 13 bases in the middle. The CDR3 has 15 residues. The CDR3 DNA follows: TGTGCCAGCAGCTCAGAAAGGGGGACCACAGATACGCAGTATTTT. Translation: CASSSERGTTDTQYF. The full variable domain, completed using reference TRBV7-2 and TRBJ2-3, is GAGVSQSPSNKVTEKGKDVELRCDPISGHTALYWYRQSLGQGLEFLIYFQGNSAPDKSGLPSDRFSAERTGGSVSTLTIQRTQQEDSAVYLCASSSERGTTDTQYFGPGTRLTVL.

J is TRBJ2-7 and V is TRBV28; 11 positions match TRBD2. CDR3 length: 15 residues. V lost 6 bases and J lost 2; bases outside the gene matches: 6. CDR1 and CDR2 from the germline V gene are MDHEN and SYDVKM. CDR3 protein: CASRAPGLAAYEQYF. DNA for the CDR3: TGTGCCAGCAGAGCTCCGGGACTAGCGGCCTACGAGCAGTACTTC.

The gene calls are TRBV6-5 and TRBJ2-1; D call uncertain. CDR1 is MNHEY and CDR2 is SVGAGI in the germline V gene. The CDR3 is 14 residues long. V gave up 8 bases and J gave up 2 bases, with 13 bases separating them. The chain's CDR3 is CASGEGPTYNEQFF. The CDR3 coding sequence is TGTGCCAGCGGAGAAGGACCCACCTACAATGAGCAGTTCTTC.

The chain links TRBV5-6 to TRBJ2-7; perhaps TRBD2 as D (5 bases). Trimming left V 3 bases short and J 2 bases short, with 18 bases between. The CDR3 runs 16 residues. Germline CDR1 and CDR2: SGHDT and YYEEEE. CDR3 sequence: CASSSFGGGRTYEQYF. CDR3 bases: TGTGCCAGCAGCTCCTTCGGAGGAGGCAGGACCTACGAGCAGTACTTC.

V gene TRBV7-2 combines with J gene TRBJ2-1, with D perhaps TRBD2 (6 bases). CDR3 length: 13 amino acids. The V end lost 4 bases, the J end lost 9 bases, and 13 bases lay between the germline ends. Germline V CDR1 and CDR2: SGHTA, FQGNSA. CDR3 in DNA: TGTGCCAGCAGCTCCCGGACTACGCCTGAGCAGTTCTTC. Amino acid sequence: CASSSRTTPEQFF.

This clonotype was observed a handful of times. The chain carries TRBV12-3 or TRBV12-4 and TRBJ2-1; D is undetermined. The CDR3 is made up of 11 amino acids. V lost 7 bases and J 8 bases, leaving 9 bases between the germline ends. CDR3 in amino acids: CASTRQYEQFF. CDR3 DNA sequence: TGTGCCAGCACCCGGCAATATGAGCAGTTCTTC.

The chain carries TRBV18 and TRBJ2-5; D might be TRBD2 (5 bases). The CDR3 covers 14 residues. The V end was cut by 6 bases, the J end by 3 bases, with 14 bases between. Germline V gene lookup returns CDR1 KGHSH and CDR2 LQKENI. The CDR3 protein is CASSLGSSEETQYF. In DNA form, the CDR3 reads TGTGCCAGCTCCCTGGGGAGTAGCGAAGAGACCCAGTACTTC.

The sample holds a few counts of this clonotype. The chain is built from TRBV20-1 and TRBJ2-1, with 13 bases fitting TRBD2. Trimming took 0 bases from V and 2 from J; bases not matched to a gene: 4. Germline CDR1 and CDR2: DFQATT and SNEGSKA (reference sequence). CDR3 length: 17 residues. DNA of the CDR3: TGCAGTGCTAGAGAGGGACTAGCGGGACTTACCTACAATGAGCAGTTCTTC. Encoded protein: CSAREGLAGLTYNEQFF.

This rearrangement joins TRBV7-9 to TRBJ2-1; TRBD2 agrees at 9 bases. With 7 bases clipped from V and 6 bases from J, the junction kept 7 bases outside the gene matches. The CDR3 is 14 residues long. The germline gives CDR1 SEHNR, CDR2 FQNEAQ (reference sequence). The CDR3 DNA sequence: TGTGCCAGCAACCCGGGACTAGCTATCAATGAGCAGTTCTTC. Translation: CASNPGLAINEQFF.